This record looks at one T cell receptor (beta chain) sequence and its context. Its antigen is still unknown. TCRdb used MiXCR to reprocess the 5' RACE reads, holding one entry per CDR3 protein. This table holds 200,000 to 250,000 distinct CDR3 sequences, approximately 3% found once. The source of the sample is a study of T cells after yellow fever vaccination. Study-wide findings and caveats: Weaker, the secondary response peaked sooner, at day 5 versus 15. Post-booster samples contained most primary-vaccination clones (more than 95% CD4, 88% CD8).

Germline CDR1 and CDR2: SGHDT and YYEEEE. Trimming removed 1 base at V and 3 bases at J, with 16 bases between. The CDR3 has 16 residues. The sequence was obtained from a man younger than 30 who received the YFV17D yellow fever vaccine. The chain is built from TRBV5-6 and TRBJ1-2; no clear D gene. The sequences come from CD4+ T cells sorted from PBMCs, collected 10 days after the yellow fever booster vaccination. In DNA, the CDR3 is TGTGCCAGCAGCTTGCCCCCCTCGGCAGGAGACTATGGCTACACCTTC. As protein: CASSLPPSAGDYGYTF.